Given below is one T cell receptor beta chain in context. The germline V gene encodes CDR1 MGHRA and CDR2 YSYEKL. The V segment lost 1 base and the J segment 0 bases; nucleotides outside the gene matches: 6. The CDR3 has 16 residues. This entry is derived from a study of OX40 agonist ivuxolimab in advanced cancers. The method was immunoSEQ multiplex PCR; TCRdb's version includes in-frame clones alone and lacks a portion of them. Of more than 65,000 clones listed, more than 75% are singletons. The TCR sequence derives from an adult with an advanced solid tumor such as melanoma, head and neck, liver or kidney cancer. The starting material was CD4+ or CD8+ T cells sorted from blood, obtained in a trial of the OX40 agonist ivuxolimab. The J gene is TRBJ2-7, the V gene TRBV4-1, with TRBD1 identical over 7 bases. In DNA form, the CDR3 reads TGCGCCAGCAGCCAAGCATATCGACAGGGCTCCTACGAGCAGTACTTC. Its translation is CASSQAYRQGSYEQYF.